These 5 T cell receptor beta chains were all obtained from the same sample, sequenced in a study of T cells in Graves' hyperthyroidism and ophthalmopathy. Using RNA transcripts as the source, TCR beta CDR3 regions were amplified. In the first-round RT-PCR of the TCR CDR3, the HTBI primer set was used. Each CDR3 protein gets one entry after TCRdb re-called the multiplex PCR reads with MiXCR. This repertoire shows 500,000 to 550,000 distinct CDR3 sequences, around 21% found once; its top ten account for more than 25%. The sequencing input was blood. These receptors were collected from a man younger than 30 with Graves' hyperthyroidism.

This clonotype was seen repeatedly, ten times or more. This chain links TRBV29-1 with TRBJ1-1; no clear D gene. Germline loops: CDR1 SQVTM, CDR2 ANQGSEA. The CDR3 covers 11 residues. V was clipped by 7 bases and J by 5 bases, with 11 bases between them. CDR3 residues: CSGTTGTEAFF. In DNA, the CDR3 is TGCAGCGGCACAACGGGGACTGAAGCTTTCTTT.

The table lists this clonotype with many counts. The chain joins TRBV24-1 to TRBJ2-2; D perhaps matches TRBD1 (5 bases). This CDR3 contains 15 residues. V was trimmed by 3 bases and J by 1 base, leaving 8 bases between them. From germline, CDR1 is KGHDR and CDR2 SFDVKD. The CDR3 DNA reads as TGTGCCACCAGTGATGCGACAGTGAACACCGGGGAGCTGTTTTTT. It specifies CATSDATVNTGELFF.

This clonotype was picked up one time. This chain joins TRBV19 and TRBJ2-2, with 7 bases aligning to TRBD1. Germline lookup yields CDR1 LNHDA and CDR2 SQIVND (reference sequence). The CDR3 extends over 17 amino acids. V shed 2 bases, J shed 4 bases, and the junction held 10 bases outside the gene matches. CDR3 in amino acids: CASSISWKGARTGELFF. The CDR3 DNA reads TGTGCCAGTAGTATAAGTTGGAAGGGGGCCCGCACCGGGGAGCTGTTTTTT.

The gene calls are TRBV20-1 and TRBJ2-5; 9 nucleotides match TRBD2. Germline V gene data show CDR1 as DFQATT and CDR2 as SNEGSKA (reference sequence). The length of the CDR3 is 14 residues. V lost 4 bases to trimming and J lost 5 bases; unmatched junction nucleotides: 8. The CDR3 nucleotides read TGCAGTGCTAATTTAGCGGGGGCAGGGGAGACCCAGTACTTC. Translated, it gives CSANLAGAGETQYF.

This clonotype was recorded many times. The V gene is TRBV15, the J gene TRBJ1-1; the match to TRBD1 covers 7 bases. The CDR3 runs to 13 residues. Germline values: CDR1 LNHNV, CDR2 YYDKDF (reference sequence). Germline trimming cut 5 bases from V and 1 base from J; bases unmatched to any gene: 1. This CDR3 reads CATSPGGNTEAFF. DNA for the CDR3: TGTGCCACCAGCCCAGGGGGGAACACTGAAGCTTTCTTT.